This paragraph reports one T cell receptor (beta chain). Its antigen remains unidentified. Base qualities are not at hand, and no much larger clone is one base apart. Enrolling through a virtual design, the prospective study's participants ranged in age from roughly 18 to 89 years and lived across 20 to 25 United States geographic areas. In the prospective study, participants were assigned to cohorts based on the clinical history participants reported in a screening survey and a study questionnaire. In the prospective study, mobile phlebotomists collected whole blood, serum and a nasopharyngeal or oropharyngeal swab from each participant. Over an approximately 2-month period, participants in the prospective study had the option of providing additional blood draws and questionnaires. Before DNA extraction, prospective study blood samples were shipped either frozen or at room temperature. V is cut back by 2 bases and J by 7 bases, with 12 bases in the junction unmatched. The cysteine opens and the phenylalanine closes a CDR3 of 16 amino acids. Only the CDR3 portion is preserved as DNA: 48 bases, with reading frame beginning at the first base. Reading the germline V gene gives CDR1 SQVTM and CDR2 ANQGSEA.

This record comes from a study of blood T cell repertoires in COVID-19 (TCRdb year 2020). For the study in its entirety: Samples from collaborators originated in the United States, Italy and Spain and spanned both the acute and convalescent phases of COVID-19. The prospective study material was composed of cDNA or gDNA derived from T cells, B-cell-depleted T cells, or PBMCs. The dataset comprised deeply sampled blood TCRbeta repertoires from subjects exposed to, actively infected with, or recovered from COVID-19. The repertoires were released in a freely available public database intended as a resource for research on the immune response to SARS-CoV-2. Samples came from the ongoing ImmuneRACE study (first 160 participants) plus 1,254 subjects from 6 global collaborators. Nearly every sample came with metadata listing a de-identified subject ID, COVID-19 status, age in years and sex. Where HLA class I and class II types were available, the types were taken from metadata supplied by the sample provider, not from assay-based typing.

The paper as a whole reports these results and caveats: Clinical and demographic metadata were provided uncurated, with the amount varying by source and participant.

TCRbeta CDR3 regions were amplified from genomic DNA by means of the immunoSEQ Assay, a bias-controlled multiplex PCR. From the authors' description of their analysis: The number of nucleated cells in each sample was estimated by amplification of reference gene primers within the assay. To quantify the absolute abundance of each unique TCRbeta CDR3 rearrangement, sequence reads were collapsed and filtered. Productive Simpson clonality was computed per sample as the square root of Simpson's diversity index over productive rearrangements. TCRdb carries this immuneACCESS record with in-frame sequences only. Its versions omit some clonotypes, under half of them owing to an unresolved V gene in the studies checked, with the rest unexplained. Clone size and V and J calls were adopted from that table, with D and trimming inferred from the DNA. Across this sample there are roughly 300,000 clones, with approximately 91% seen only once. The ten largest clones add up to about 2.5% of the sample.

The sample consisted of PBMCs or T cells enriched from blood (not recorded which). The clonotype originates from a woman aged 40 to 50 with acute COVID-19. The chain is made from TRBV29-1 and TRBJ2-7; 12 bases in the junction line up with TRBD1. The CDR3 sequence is CSVETPMGQGAGEQYF. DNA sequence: TGCAGCGTTGAAACCCCCATGGGACAGGGGGCAGGGGAGCAGTACTTC.